A single T cell receptor beta chain is shown here with its context. These data are taken from a study of blood T cell repertoires in COVID-19. TCRdb keeps only in-frame clones here, not all; method: immunoSEQ multiplex PCR. The sample has 200,000 to 250,000 clones, 70% to 90% seen once. The CDR3 is 17 amino acids. With 4 bases clipped from V and 4 bases from J, the junction kept 8 bases outside the gene matches. CDR1 and CDR2 from the germline V gene are WSHSY and SAAADI. This clonotype was obtained from a man aged 18 to 30 with active or convalescent COVID-19. This sequence joins TRBV10-2 and TRBJ2-3; 13 positions match TRBD2. Sequences were obtained from peripheral blood. The CDR3 region is CASSGTSGRWGADTQYF. The CDR3 DNA reads as TGCGCCAGCAGTGGGACTAGCGGGAGATGGGGGGCAGATACGCAGTATTTT.